This T cell receptor (beta chain) derives from a study of OX40 agonist ivuxolimab in advanced cancers. Turning to the overall study: Ivuxolimab was a fully human IgG2 agonistic monoclonal antibody targeting the costimulatory receptor OX40 (CD134). Intravenous ivuxolimab was administered to patients every 2 weeks at six dose levels: 0.01, 0.1, 0.3, 1.5, 3 and 10 mg/kg. Among the roughly 54 dose-escalation patients, around 19 had hepatocellular carcinoma, around 15 melanoma, 9 renal cell carcinoma and 9 head and neck cancer. A male proportion of around 83% and a mean age of about 60 years, ranging from about 23 to 90, were recorded for the dose-escalation cohort. Patients were allowed to have had prior anti-PD-1, anti-PD-L1 or anti-CTLA-4 therapy, and approximately 37% of the dose-escalation patients had been treated with checkpoint inhibitors. Partial responses were achieved by three dose-escalation patients, of whom one had hepatocellular carcinoma and two had cutaneous melanoma. The point of sequencing TCRbeta in the periphery was to test whether ivuxolimab changed TCR sequence diversity and drove clonal T-cell expansion. The paper describes the monotherapy dose-escalation part (N of about 57 patients) of the phase I trial of ivuxolimab.

The investigation overall reported the following: At doses of 0.1 to 3.0 mg/kg, clonal expansion of both CD4+ and CD8+ T cells in blood was seen between baseline and week 6. The antigen specificity of the peripheral T cells that underwent clonal expansion was not determined. Low levels of normalized T-cell clonal expansion were also seen in some patients who did not respond. After ivuxolimab, CD8+ T cells had more expanded clones than CD4+ T cells on average. In the 0.1-3.0 mg/kg groups, partial responders were among the patients with the lowest normalized peripheral clonal expansion, particularly in CD8+ T cells.

Clipping removes 6 bases from V and 0 bases from J, with 1 as the unmatched junction base count. The cysteine opens and the phenylalanine closes a CDR3 of 14 amino acids. CDR3 DNA only is kept here, 42 bases in frame from base 1. CDR1 and CDR2 (SNHLY, FYNNEI) derive from the germline V gene. To sequence the TCRbeta CDR3 region, genomic DNA was isolated from the sorted cells. TCRbeta CDR3 regions were sequenced using the immunoSEQ Assay. Not all clones reach the TCRdb copy of this immuneACCESS table, which keeps in-frame sequences only. Checked studies attribute under half of the gap to unresolved V genes and leave the rest unexplained. This sample has 65,000 to 75,000 clones in its table, and 89% of those were observed once. Roughly 4% of the sample is taken by the ten largest. The trial excluded patients who had a history of autoimmune disease or who were on systemic immunosuppression. In every dose cohort, peripheral blood was drawn for TCR sequencing at baseline, cycle 4 day 1, and cycle 7 day 1. The samples were taken from a phase I, first-in-human, multicenter, open-label dose-escalation trial of ivuxolimab. Adults with locally advanced or metastatic melanoma, renal cell carcinoma, hepatocellular carcinoma or head and neck squamous cell carcinoma were enrolled in the trial. Before TCR sequencing, CD4+ and CD8+ T cells were separately sorted from peripheral blood.

In the case of this clone: It has no known antigen specificity. No much larger clonotype is one base removed from it; base qualities were not supplied.

The sequence is built from TRBV2 and TRBJ1-4; TRBD1 lines up with 7 middle nucleotides. This TCR was sampled from an adult with an advanced solid tumor such as melanoma, head and neck, liver or kidney cancer. Sequences were derived from CD4+ or CD8+ T cells sorted from blood, sampled in a trial of the OX40 agonist ivuxolimab. The DNA sequence is TGTGCCAGCAGGGGACAGTCAACTAATGAAAAACTGTTTTTT. This is translated as CASRGQSTNEKLFF.